This T cell receptor (beta chain) comes out of a study of T cells in Graves' hyperthyroidism and ophthalmopathy. The study, taken as a whole, reports: Blood shared most expanded thyroid clonotypes above 0.001.

TCR beta CDR3 regions were amplified from RNA. TCR CDR3 underwent first-round RT-PCR with the HTBI primer set. MiXCR was run by TCRdb on the multiplex PCR reads, yielding one entry per CDR3 protein. The sample holds more than 300,000 distinct CDR3 sequences, 15% to 20% seen once. Patients were excluded because of uncontrolled infection, other autoimmune disease, pregnancy or lactation. Diagnoses were established using clinical symptoms, serum thyroxine and TRAb, thyroid ultrasound and orbital computed tomography. A sample of blood taken at first hyperthyroidism diagnosis preceded any ophthalmopathy symptoms. This clonotype was seen a few times. The antigen is undetermined. V was shortened by 0 bases and J by 4 bases, with 15 bases between the two germline ends. The CDR3 contains 16 residues. The germline gives CDR1 SGHDN, CDR2 FVKESK.

The chain combines TRBV14 with TRBJ1-2; D gene uncertain. The TCR originated in a woman aged 25 to 39 with Graves' hyperthyroidism that later progressed to Graves' ophthalmopathy. Material: blood. CDR3 DNA sequence: TGTGCCAGCAGCCAAGATTCGCAGGCTTATTCCTATGGCTACACCTTC. It yields the protein CASSQDSQAYSYGYTF.